The 23 T cell receptor beta chains reported below all come from one sample, sequenced in a study of blood T cell repertoires in COVID-19. Data came from immunoSEQ multiplex PCR; TCRdb stores just in-frame clones and leaves some out. The sample includes about 270,000 clones, approximately 81% of them seen just once. Source material: peripheral blood. These receptor sequences come from a woman aged 18-35 years with acute or convalescent COVID-19.

The genes are TRBV2 and TRBJ2-3; 8 bases fit TRBD1. V lost 5 bases to trimming and J lost 2 bases; unmatched junction nucleotides: 6. Germline V gene lookup returns CDR1 SNHLY and CDR2 FYNNEI. The CDR3 runs to 15 residues. The CDR3 nucleotides are TGTGCCAGCAGTCTCAGGGGGCGCAACACAGATACGCAGTATTTT. Its translation: CASSLRGRNTDTQYF.

The chain joins TRBV28 to TRBJ2-2, with D possibly matching TRBD1 (6 bases). Germline V gives CDR1 MDHEN, CDR2 SYDVKM. Trimming took off 7 bases at V and 2 bases at J, with 8 bases between the two ends. The CDR3 sequence is 13 residues long. In DNA form, the CDR3 reads TGTGCCAGCAAACAGGGAAACACCGGGGAGCTGTTTTTT. Protein sequence: CASKQGNTGELFF.

For the CDR3, the DNA is TGTGCCAGCAGTCCCACAACAGATACGCAGTATTTT. Its protein is CASSPTTDTQYF. The chain carries TRBV27 and TRBJ2-3; D unresolved. Germline loops: CDR1 MNHEY, CDR2 SMNVEV (reference sequence). Between the trimmed V and J ends, which lost 5 bases and 3 bases, there was a span of 6 bases. The CDR3 has 12 residues.

V gene TRBV30 combines with J gene TRBJ1-5, with D uncertain. The CDR3 is made up of 15 amino acids. Germline CDR1 and CDR2: GTSNPN and SVGIG (reference sequence). Trimming left V 0 bases short and J 0 bases short, with 9 bases between. This CDR3 is CAWSVSFSSNQPQHF. CDR3 DNA sequence: TGTGCCTGGAGTGTATCCTTCAGTAGCAATCAGCCCCAGCATTTT.

This clone was seen a few times. The chain is built from TRBV7-2 and TRBJ1-1; tentatively, D is TRBD1 (6 bases). This CDR3 contains 15 residues. The V gene's germline CDR1 is SGHTA and CDR2 FQGNSA. The V end lost 1 base, the J end lost 4 bases, and 13 bases lay between the germline ends. The CDR3 here is CASSLVWQGTTEAFF. CDR3 sequence (DNA): TGTGCCAGCAGCTTAGTTTGGCAGGGGACCACTGAAGCTTTCTTT.

The chain carries TRBV3-1 (or the pseudogene TRBV3-2) and TRBJ1-1; 7 positions match TRBD1. The germline V gene has CDR1 LGHDT and CDR2 YNNKEL (reference sequence). The CDR3 totals 19 residues. V lost 2 bases, J lost 1 base, and 16 bases stayed unmatched. The CDR3 DNA follows: TGTGCCAGCAGCCAACCCGTTTGGAAGACAGGGCAAGAGAACACTGAAGCTTTCTTT. This encodes CASSQPVWKTGQENTEAFF.

This rearrangement joins TRBV6-1 to TRBJ2-1; 8 bases line up with TRBD1. The germline CDR1 and CDR2 sequences are MNHNS and SASEGT. The CDR3 has 15 residues. V shed 2 bases, J shed 7 bases, and the junction held 7 bases outside the gene matches. CDR3 in amino acids: CASSEQGAPPNEQFF. CDR3 DNA sequence: TGTGCCAGCAGTGAACAGGGGGCGCCTCCAAATGAGCAGTTCTTC.

This clone is a singleton in its sample. The chain uses TRBV19 and TRBJ2-7; D remains unclear. Looked up from germline, CDR1 is LNHDA and CDR2 is SQIVND (reference sequence). V was pared by 2 bases and J by 5 bases, with 10 bases between. The CDR3 sequence is 13 residues long. The CDR3 bases are TGTGCCAGTAGTATAAACCCCGCGAACGAGCAGTACTTC. Its protein is CASSINPANEQYF.

This clone has more than one count but fewer than ten. The V and J genes are TRBV7-9 and TRBJ2-7; the match to TRBD2 covers 11 bases. Germline loops: CDR1 SEHNR, CDR2 FQNEAQ (reference sequence). V shed 5 bases and J 2 bases; nucleotides not matched to a gene: 8. The CDR3 is made up of 16 amino acids. The CDR3 bases are TGTGCCAGCAGCGGACTAGCGGGCGCCTTACCCTACGAGCAGTACTTC. It yields the protein CASSGLAGALPYEQYF.

The rearrangement links TRBV28 to TRBJ2-7; D is perhaps TRBD2 (5 bases). CDR1 is MDHEN and CDR2 is SYDVKM in the germline V gene. Trimming pared 7 bases from V and 0 bases from J, leaving 16 bases between. The CDR3 runs 15 residues. CDR3 residues: CASKAAALHSYEQYF. DNA of the CDR3: TGTGCCAGCAAAGCGGCGGCCCTCCACTCCTACGAGCAGTACTTC. Looking up the rest from reference TRBV28 and TRBJ2-7 gives the full variable domain: DVKVTQSSRYLVKRTGEKVFLECVQDMDHENMFWYRQDPGLGLRLIYFSYDVKMKEKGDIPEGYSVSREKKERFSLILESASTNQTSMYLCASKAAALHSYEQYFGPGTRLTVT.

The rearrangement joins TRBV28 to TRBJ2-1; TRBD2 matches 7 bases. The CDR3 has 12 amino acids. V shed 11 bases and J 5 bases; nucleotides not matched to a gene: 6. CDR1 MDHEN and CDR2 SYDVKM come from the germline V gene. CDR3 residues: CALSGTNNEQFF. In nucleotides, the CDR3 is TGTGCCCTTTCGGGGACTAACAATGAGCAGTTCTTC.

V is TRBV12-5 and J is TRBJ2-1; 7 bases match TRBD2. The trim removed 2 bases at V and 3 bases at J, leaving 10 bases unmatched. The CDR3 runs to 17 residues. Germline V gene data show CDR1 as LGHNT and CDR2 as FRNRAP. The CDR3 protein is CASGLITSGIIYNEQFF. In nucleotides, the CDR3 is TGTGCTAGTGGTTTGATAACGAGCGGGATTATCTACAATGAGCAGTTCTTC.

The chain combines TRBV7-6 with TRBJ2-5, with 11 bases lining up with TRBD2. CDR1 and CDR2 from the germline V gene are SGHVS and FNYEAQ. J gave up 3 bases and V 5 bases, and 5 bases lay outside the gene matches. The CDR3 has 15 amino acids. CDR3 DNA sequence: TGTGCCAGCAGCCGTAGCGGGGGGGGGAAAGAGACCCAGTACTTC. Its protein product is CASSRSGGGKETQYF. Full variable domain (remainder filled in from reference TRBV7-6 and TRBJ2-5): GAGVSQSPRYKVTKRGQDVALRCDPISGHVSLYWYRQALGQGPEFLTYFNYEAQQDKSGLPNDRFSAERPEGSISTLTIQRTEQRDSAMYRCASSRSGGGKETQYFGPGTRLLVL.

The chain combines TRBV7-6 with TRBJ2-6, with TRBD1 matching over 7 bases. J gave up 2 bases and V 1 base, and 2 bases lay outside the gene matches. The V gene's germline CDR1 is SGHVS and CDR2 FNYEAQ. The CDR3 is 16 residues long. CDR3 sequence reads: CASSLGTGAGANVLTF. DNA for the CDR3: TGTGCCAGCAGCTTAGGCACAGGGGCTGGGGCCAACGTCCTGACTTTC.

The V gene is TRBV11-3, the J gene TRBJ2-2, with 10 bases identical to TRBD2. The germline V gene encodes CDR1 SGHNT and CDR2 YENEEA. This CDR3 region has 17 residues. The J segment lost 5 bases and the V segment lost 1 base, leaving 7 bases of the junction unmatched. The CDR3 here is CASSLGLAGALTGELFF. As DNA, the CDR3 is TGTGCCAGCAGCTTAGGGCTAGCGGGAGCGCTAACCGGGGAGCTGTTTTTT.

CDR3 loop: CASSLVRPPGELFF. The CDR3 DNA reads as TGTGCCAGCAGCTTAGTCAGGCCCCCCGGGGAGCTGTTTTTT. The rearrangement uses TRBV7-2 and TRBJ2-2, with no clear D. Germline V gene sequence: CDR1 SGHTA, CDR2 FQGNSA. There are 14 residues in the CDR3. V lost 1 base, J lost 6 bases, and 9 bases lay in between.

This clone was detected a few times. V gene TRBV10-3 combines with J gene TRBJ1-5, with a weak D call TRBD1 (6 bases). The CDR3 covers 16 residues. Germline CDR1 and CDR2: ENHRY and SYGVKD. V gave up 3 bases and J gave up 1 base, with 13 bases separating them. CDR3 sequence reads: CAISDSGGRSNQPQHF. DNA for the CDR3: TGTGCCATCAGTGACAGTGGGGGCAGGAGCAATCAGCCCCAGCATTTT.

J is TRBJ2-7 and V is TRBV6-2 or TRBV6-3; D gene ambiguous. Per the germline V gene, CDR1 is MNHEY and CDR2 is SVGEGT. CDR3 length equals 15 residues. Trimming cost V 0 bases and J 2 bases, with 11 bases left between them. The CDR3 protein is CASSYSKHMPYEQYF. The CDR3 bases are TGTGCCAGCAGTTACTCGAAACACATGCCCTACGAGCAGTACTTC.

This clone was recorded once. The chain has TRBV7-6 and TRBJ2-2; the match to TRBD1 covers 7 bases. J lost 1 base, V lost 5 bases, and 7 bases had no gene match. The CDR3 runs to 16 residues. CDR1 is SGHVS, CDR2 FNYEAQ, per germline. The CDR3: CASSLPGGLNTGELFF. CDR3 in DNA: TGTGCCAGCAGCCTTCCAGGGGGTCTGAACACCGGGGAGCTGTTTTTT.

The chain couples TRBV30 to TRBJ1-6, with 9 positions matching TRBD1. Germline V CDR1 and CDR2: GTSNPN, SVGIG (reference sequence). This CDR3 region has 15 residues. Unmatched junction bases numbered 8, after V lost 1 base and J lost 10 bases. In DNA form, the CDR3 reads TGTGCCTGGAGTGCGGGACAGGGTAATCGATCACCCCTCCACTTT. It specifies CAWSAGQGNRSPLHF.

The V call is TRBV5-1, the J call TRBJ1-1; D possibly corresponds to TRBD1 (5 bases). Germline values: CDR1 SGHRS, CDR2 YFSETQ. The length of the CDR3 is 16 residues. Between the trimmed V and J ends, which lost 0 bases and 0 bases, there was a span of 12 bases. CDR3 protein: CASSLATGNMNTEAFF. The CDR3 bases are TGCGCCAGCAGCTTGGCCACAGGAAACATGAACACTGAAGCTTTCTTT. Together with reference TRBV5-1 and TRBJ1-1, the CDR3 gives the full variable domain: KAGVTQTPRYLIKTRGQQVTLSCSPISGHRSVSWYQQTPGQGLQFLFEYFSETQRNKGNFPGRFSGRQFSNSRSEMNVSTLELGDSALYLCASSLATGNMNTEAFFGQGTRLTVV.

This rearrangement joins TRBV10-2 to TRBJ1-2; no clear D gene. The CDR3 runs to 12 residues. V lost 3 bases, J lost 6 bases, and 8 bases lay in between. Germline V gene sequence: CDR1 WSHSY, CDR2 SAAADI. CDR3 sequence reads: CASSDGGDGYTF. CDR3 coding DNA: TGCGCCAGCAGTGACGGCGGGGATGGCTACACCTTC.

CDR3 amino acids: CSVAGPYNQPQHF. CDR3 DNA: TGCAGCGTCGCAGGGCCGTACAATCAGCCCCAGCATTTT. The genes are TRBV29-1 and TRBJ1-5; weak D call: TRBD1 (5 bases). Between the trimmed V and J ends, which lost 6 bases and 3 bases, there was a span of 12 bases. From germline, CDR1 is SQVTM and CDR2 ANQGSEA. CDR3 length: 13 amino acids.